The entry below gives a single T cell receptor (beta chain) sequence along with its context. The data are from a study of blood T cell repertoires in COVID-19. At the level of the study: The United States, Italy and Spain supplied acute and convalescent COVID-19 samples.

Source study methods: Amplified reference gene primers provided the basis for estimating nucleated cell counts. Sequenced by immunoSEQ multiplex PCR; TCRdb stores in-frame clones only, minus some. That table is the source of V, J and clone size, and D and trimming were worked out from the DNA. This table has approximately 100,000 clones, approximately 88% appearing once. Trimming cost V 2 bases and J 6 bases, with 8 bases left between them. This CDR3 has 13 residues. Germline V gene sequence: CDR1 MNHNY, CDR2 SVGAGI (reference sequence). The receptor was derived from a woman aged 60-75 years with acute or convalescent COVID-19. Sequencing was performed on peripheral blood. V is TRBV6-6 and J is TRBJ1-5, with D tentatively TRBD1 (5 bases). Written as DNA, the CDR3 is TGTGCCAGCAGTTACGTAGACAGTCAGCCCCAGCATTTT. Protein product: CASSYVDSQPQHF.